Presented here are 30 T cell receptor beta chains from one specimen sequenced in a study of blood T cell repertoires in COVID-19. Repertoires were generated with immunoSEQ multiplex PCR, while TCRdb's copy carries only in-frame clones and drops some. The sample shows 300,000 to 450,000 clones, approximately 88% of them seen only once. The sequenced sample was peripheral blood. The receptors were sampled from a young woman with COVID-19, enrolled during active disease.

The chain joins TRBV28 to TRBJ2-3; 7 bases are shared with TRBD2. The germline gives CDR1 MDHEN, CDR2 SYDVKM. The CDR3 is 14 amino acids. Unmatched junction bases numbered 6, after V lost 4 bases and J lost 5 bases. CDR3 sequence reads: CASSWLAVLDTQYF. The CDR3 coding sequence is TGTGCCAGCAGTTGGCTAGCGGTGTTAGATACGCAGTATTTT.

The chain has TRBV3-1 (or the pseudogene TRBV3-2) and TRBJ2-3; no firm D call. With 1 base removed from V and 4 bases from J, the gap between germline ends came to 18 bases. CDR3 length: 17 amino acids. Germline V gene lookup returns CDR1 LGHDT and CDR2 YNNKEL (reference sequence). The CDR3 is CASSQGLRATVADTQYF. CDR3 DNA sequence: TGTGCCAGCAGCCAAGGCCTCAGAGCGACCGTTGCAGATACGCAGTATTTT.

The rearrangement links TRBV11-3 to TRBJ2-1; tentative D call: TRBD2 (5 bases). The CDR3 contains 15 residues. Germline V lookup: CDR1 SGHNT, CDR2 YENEEA. V lost 6 bases to trimming and J lost 0 bases, with 12 bases between them. CDR3 protein: CASSASRSSYNEQFF. CDR3 DNA: TGTGCCAGCAGTGCTAGCCGGAGCTCCTACAATGAGCAGTTCTTC.

The genes are TRBV2 and TRBJ2-1; 7 bases line up with TRBD1. This CDR3 comprises 13 residues. Germline-derived CDR1 and CDR2 are SNHLY and FYNNEI. Unmatched junction bases numbered 10, after V lost 6 bases and J lost 11 bases. CDR3 sequence reads: CASSTGQGDQQFF. The DNA of the CDR3 is TGTGCCAGCAGCACCGGTCAGGGGGACCAGCAGTTCTTC.

The rearrangement joins TRBV24-1 to TRBJ2-7; 8 positions match TRBD2. This CDR3 contains 12 residues. Per the germline V gene, CDR1 is KGHDR and CDR2 is SFDVKD. The junction had 2 bases not matched to a gene; V was cut back by 4 bases and J by 7 bases. CDR3 bases: TGTGCCACCAGTGACCGGGGGGGGGAGCAGTACTTC. The encoded protein is CATSDRGGEQYF.

V usage is TRBV3-1 (or the pseudogene TRBV3-2) and J usage is TRBJ2-5, with 8 bases matching TRBD2. CDR1 and CDR2 (germline): LGHDT, YNNKEL (reference sequence). V shed 1 base, J shed 5 bases, and the junction held 3 bases outside the gene matches. The CDR3 has 14 amino acids. CDR3 amino acids: CASSQGTSQETQYF. Here the CDR3 DNA reads TGTGCCAGCAGCCAAGGGACTAGCCAGGAGACCCAGTACTTC.

The chain has TRBV27 and TRBJ2-1, with TRBD1 as a possible D gene (5 bases). Trimming cost V 4 bases and J 3 bases, with 7 bases left between them. CDR1 MNHEY and CDR2 SMNVEV come from the germline V gene (reference sequence). This CDR3 is built from 13 residues. The CDR3 DNA reads TGTGCCAGCAGTTCAGGGTTCTACAATGAGCAGTTCTTC. This translates into CASSSGFYNEQFF.

About this clone itself: Germline is not matched at one junction end, which may reflect a read error. The V gene is TRBV7-7, the J gene TRBJ2-5; 10 nucleotides agree with TRBD1. The CDR3 contains 15 residues. CDR1 is SSHAT, CDR2 FNYEAQ, per germline (reference sequence). The DNA of the CDR3 is TGTGCTAGCAGCCTCGGACAGGGGGGGCAAGAGACCCAGTACTTC. Translated: CASSLGQGGQETQYF.

The rearrangement joins TRBV6-2 or TRBV6-3 to TRBJ1-2; 8 bases are a match to TRBD1. V was clipped by 5 bases and J by 1 base; unmatched bases: 9. This CDR3 contains 16 residues. The germline V gene encodes CDR1 MNHEY and CDR2 SVGEGT. The DNA of the CDR3 is TGTGCCAGCAGTCAGACCCGGACAGGGTATAACTATGGCTACACCTTC. Its protein product is CASSQTRTGYNYGYTF.

The chain uses TRBV7-2 and TRBJ2-1, with D maybe TRBD1 (5 bases). CDR3 length: 13 residues. Germline CDR1 SGHTA, CDR2 FQGNSA. V was shortened by 7 bases and J by 4 bases, with 11 bases between the two germline ends. CDR3 sequence reads: CASNTQGYNEQFF. In DNA form, the CDR3 reads TGTGCCAGCAACACTCAGGGATACAATGAGCAGTTCTTC.

V and J are TRBV5-6 and TRBJ2-7; D call uncertain. The germline CDR1 and CDR2 sequences are SGHDT and YYEEEE. Deletions cut 4 bases from V and 4 bases from J, with 9 bases between. The CDR3 covers 12 residues. CDR3 protein: CASSRGRYEQYV. CDR3 in DNA: TGTGCCAGCAGCCGCGGTCGATACGAGCAGTACGTC.

The chain recombines TRBV7-2 with TRBJ2-1, with 8 bases identical to TRBD2. V lost 2 bases to trimming and J lost 4 bases; unmatched junction nucleotides: 7. This CDR3 is built from 16 residues. CDR1 is SGHTA and CDR2 is FQGNSA in the germline V gene. This CDR3 reads CASSLFPSGGYNEQFF. The CDR3 DNA is TGTGCCAGCAGCTTATTTCCCAGCGGGGGTTACAATGAGCAGTTCTTC.

The chain is built from TRBV6-5 and TRBJ2-7, with D tentatively TRBD1 (5 bases). The CDR3 has 14 residues. The germline CDR1 and CDR2 sequences are MNHEY and SVGAGI. V was cut by 10 bases and J by 3 bases, with 19 bases left in between. CDR3 region: CATNFPTRVYEQYV. In DNA, the CDR3 is TGTGCCACTAATTTCCCGACCAGGGTCTACGAGCAGTACGTC.

V and J are TRBV6-2 or TRBV6-3 and TRBJ2-5, with 9 nucleotides matching TRBD1. CDR3 length equals 14 residues. CDR1 is MNHEY and CDR2 is SVGEGT in the germline V gene. The J segment lost 5 bases and the V segment lost 6 bases, leaving 7 bases of the junction unmatched. This CDR3 reads CASSPGQGRETQYF. The CDR3 nucleotides read TGTGCCAGCAGCCCCGGACAGGGGCGGGAGACCCAGTACTTC.

Notes on this clone: Its ends do not fully match the called genes, so a read error is possible. V gene TRBV11-2 combines with J gene TRBJ2-2; D unresolved. CDR1 and CDR2 (germline): SGHAT, FQNNGV. The CDR3 extends over 13 amino acids. The CDR3 DNA follows: TGCGCTACCCTACCAACGAACACCGGGGAGCTGTTTTTT. Its translation: CATLPTNTGELFF.

V gene TRBV12-3 or TRBV12-4 combines with J gene TRBJ1-2, with 7 positions matching TRBD1. V gave up 6 bases and J gave up 3 bases; unmatched junction bases: 4. The CDR3 length is 13 residues. The CDR3 bases are TGTGCCAGCAGCGTAGGACAGGACTATGGCTACACCTTC. The encoded protein is CASSVGQDYGYTF.

CDR3 in amino acids: CASSLVSVPQKGTQYF. In DNA, the CDR3 is TGTGCCAGCAGTTTAGTTAGCGTTCCCCAAAAAGGAACGCAGTATTTT. The chain combines TRBV27 with TRBJ2-3; weak D call: TRBD2 (5 bases). V dropped 2 bases and J dropped 9 bases, with 21 bases sitting between them. The germline CDR1 and CDR2 sequences are MNHEY and SMNVEV (reference sequence). This CDR3 comprises 16 residues.

The chain carries TRBV5-8 and TRBJ2-7, with D possibly TRBD2 on 5 matching bases. Trimming pared 2 bases from V and 3 bases from J, leaving 9 bases between. Germline CDR1 and CDR2: SGHTS and YDEGEE. This CDR3 is 13 amino acids long. The CDR3, as DNA: TGTGCCAGCAGCTTATTGAGGGTCTACGAGCAGTACGTC. Protein sequence: CASSLLRVYEQYV.

The chain recombines TRBV11-3 with TRBJ2-3, with TRBD2 matching 15 bases. The CDR3 length is 19 residues. Trimming cost V 4 bases and J 3 bases; bases outside gene matches: 11. Germline V gives CDR1 SGHNT, CDR2 YENEEA. CDR3 sequence (DNA): TGTGCCAGCAGCTCAAGGACTAGCGGGGGGGCCGAAGAGACAGATACGCAGTATTTT. Translated: CASSSRTSGGAEETDTQYF.

The chain carries TRBV6-5 and TRBJ2-4, with a possible D match to TRBD1 (5 bases). The V end lost 4 bases, the J end lost 2 bases, and 12 bases lay between the germline ends. Germline lookup yields CDR1 MNHEY and CDR2 SVGAGI. The CDR3 extends over 15 amino acids. The DNA for the CDR3 is TGTGCCAGCAGTTTAGACAGAAGATCCAAAAACATTCAGTACTTC. This encodes CASSLDRRSKNIQYF.

CDR3 nucleotide sequence: TGTGCCAGCAGCGGAGACGCGGCACTACCCATTCCCGAGCAGTACGTC. It specifies CASSGDAALPIPEQYV. The chain couples TRBV2 to TRBJ2-7; D is unclear. Trimming removed 6 bases at V and 6 bases at J, with 24 bases between. The germline gives CDR1 SNHLY, CDR2 FYNNEI. The CDR3 totals 16 residues.

CDR3 sequence: CASSPPGDYGYTF. The CDR3 DNA reads TGTGCCAGCAGCCCCCCCGGTGACTATGGCTACACCTTC. V usage is TRBV7-8 and J usage is TRBJ1-2, with D unclear. Germline V gene data show CDR1 as SGHVS and CDR2 as FQNEAQ. The CDR3 totals 13 residues. With 5 bases removed from V and 3 bases from J, the gap between germline ends came to 10 bases.

This chain connects TRBV4-3 to TRBJ1-4, with a weak D call TRBD1 (5 bases). Germline V lookup: CDR1 LGHNA, CDR2 YSLEER. The CDR3 covers 17 residues. The V end was cut by 0 bases, the J end by 5 bases, with 16 bases between. Written as DNA, the CDR3 is TGCGCCAGCAGCCAAGATGGCCACCAGGGTCTGAATGAAAAACTGTTTTTT. Protein: CASSQDGHQGLNEKLFF.

The chain employs TRBV27 and TRBJ2-5, with 9 bases identical to TRBD2. The germline V gene encodes CDR1 MNHEY and CDR2 SMNVEV (reference sequence). The CDR3 sequence is 18 residues long. The V and J ends lost 6 bases and 5 bases, in that order; junction bases with no gene match: 19. The CDR3 nucleotides read TGTGCCAGCAGCAAAGCCGGGACTAGCAAAGACGCTGGGGAGACCCAGTACTTC. Protein product: CASSKAGTSKDAGETQYF.

This chain connects TRBV4-1 to TRBJ2-7; perhaps TRBD2 as D (5 bases). The CDR3 is 14 residues long. CDR1 MGHRA and CDR2 YSYEKL come from the germline V gene. The V end lost 4 bases, the J end lost 0 bases, and 10 bases lay between the germline ends. Here the CDR3 reads CASSLKRDSYEQYF. The DNA for the CDR3 is TGCGCCAGCAGCCTTAAACGGGACTCCTACGAGCAGTACTTC.

The chain uses TRBV6-2 or TRBV6-3 and TRBJ2-7; 11 bases are shared with TRBD2. This CDR3 has 14 residues. The germline V gene encodes CDR1 MNHEY and CDR2 SVGEGT. Unmatched junction bases numbered 1, after V lost 4 bases and J lost 2 bases. DNA of the CDR3: TGTGCCAGCAGTTTAGCGGGAGGGCCCTACGAGCAGTACGTC. Encoded protein: CASSLAGGPYEQYV.

This CDR3 reads CASSLGADSYNEQFF. The CDR3 bases are TGTGCCAGCAGCTTAGGTGCGGATTCCTACAATGAGCAGTTCTTC. V gene TRBV11-3 combines with J gene TRBJ2-1; D not resolved. The CDR3 length is 15 residues. Germline V gives CDR1 SGHNT, CDR2 YENEEA. V was trimmed by 1 base and J by 1 base, leaving 8 bases between them.

This rearrangement joins TRBV14 to TRBJ2-4; 7 nucleotides line up with TRBD2. From germline, CDR1 is SGHDN and CDR2 FVKESK. There are 15 residues in the CDR3. Germline trimming cut 2 bases from V and 2 bases from J; bases unmatched to any gene: 3. CDR3 protein: CASSQPGTTKNIQYF. CDR3 in DNA: TGTGCCAGCAGCCAACCCGGGACTACCAAAAACATTCAGTACTTC. The full variable domain, rest sourced from reference TRBV14 and TRBJ2-4, is EAGVTQFPSHSVIEKGQTVTLRCDPISGHDNLYWYRRVMGKEIKFLLHFVKESKQDESGMPNNRFLAERTGGTYSTLKVQPAELEDSGVYFCASSQPGTTKNIQYFGAGTRLSVL.

This clone appeared once. The rearrangement uses TRBV9 and TRBJ2-3; 15 bases match TRBD2. CDR1 SGDLS and CDR2 YYNGEE come from the germline V gene. V shed 4 bases and J 6 bases; nucleotides not matched to a gene: 12. The CDR3 length is 18 residues. CDR3 amino acids: CASSSSGTSGRKSDTQYF. CDR3 coding DNA: TGTGCCAGCAGCTCCTCCGGGACTAGCGGGAGGAAGTCCGATACGCAGTATTTT.

As regards this clone: This CDR3 is also generated by other DNA sequences in the sample. The CDR3 region is CASSLDRGTDTQYF. The CDR3 DNA reads TGCGCCAGCAGCTTAGACAGGGGGACAGATACGCAGTATTTT. This chain uses TRBV5-1 with TRBJ2-3, with TRBD1 matching over 9 bases. This CDR3 comprises 14 residues. Germline CDR1 reads SGHRS; CDR2 reads YFSETQ. Trimming cost V 2 bases and J 3 bases; bases outside gene matches: 1. Variable domain in full (rest from reference TRBV5-1 and TRBJ2-3): KAGVTQTPRYLIKTRGQQVTLSCSPISGHRSVSWYQQTPGQGLQFLFEYFSETQRNKGNFPGRFSGRQFSNSRSEMNVSTLELGDSALYLCASSLDRGTDTQYFGPGTRLTVL.